This TCR beta chain is from a study of T cell responses to AZD1222 COVID-19 vaccine. The CDR3 is made up of 16 amino acids. Germline loops: CDR1 SEHNR, CDR2 FQNEAQ (reference sequence). V shed 5 bases, J shed 4 bases, and the junction held 7 bases outside the gene matches. The method was immunoSEQ multiplex PCR; TCRdb's version includes in-frame clones alone and lacks a portion of them. The table has 150,000 or so clones, 90% to 95% seen once; the top ten hold around 3.8%. Study-wide points: Seropositive at baseline were only 5 to 7 AZD1222 recipients. The study found Spike-specific TCR breadth and depth rose after two AZD1222 doses. Spike-wide coverage was observed for vaccine-associated CD4 TCRs, with dominant responses at 160-218 and 743-854. Only after the peak T cell response were repertoires sampled.

In the case of this clone: Its antigen is not known.

The chain joins TRBV7-9 to TRBJ1-5; 11 bases line up with TRBD1. The input for sequencing was peripheral blood, taken 28 days after the second AZD1222 dose. This TCR was recovered from an adult who received the AZD1222 COVID-19 vaccine. Here the CDR3 DNA reads TGTGCCAGCAGCCCATCCGGGACAGGGGGAAATCAGCCCCAGCATTTT. Protein: CASSPSGTGGNQPQHF.